This is a list of T cell receptor beta chains from one sample in a study of cytomegalovirus exposure and HLA in healthy donors. Using immunoSEQ multiplex PCR, the repertoire was profiled, and TCRdb retains in-frame clones only, with some absent. The table lists over 120,000 clones, 70% to 85% of them singletons. Sequencing was done on a sample of PBMCs. These receptors originate from a woman aged 55-75 years in good health and CMV-seropositive. Each CDR3 is given with its conserved first and last residue. D genes are given only for firm matches. Some rows have no size entry. The others give once, few or many, or a class for an expanded clone.

DNA	CDR3	D	size	J	V
TGTGCCAGCAGCTTTTCTCCTGCCGGGGAGCTGTTTTTT	CASSFSPAGELFF	-	-	TRBJ2-2	TRBV7-6
TGTGCCAGCAGCGCAGTGGCGGGGACGGGTGAAAAACTGTTTTTT	CASSAVAGTGEKLFF	-	-	TRBJ1-4	TRBV5-4
TGTGCCAGCAACCTGGGACTGGACGGCTCCTACGAGCAGTACTTC	CASNLGLDGSYEQYF	-	-	TRBJ2-7	TRBV28
TGTGCCAGCAGCTTGGGGGGCGCCCACGAGCAGTACTTC	CASSLGGAHEQYF	-	-	TRBJ2-7	TRBV5-4
TGTGCCAGCAGCTTAATGGGTAGCGGGAGAGAGACCCAGTACTTC	CASSLMGSGRETQYF	TRBD2	once	TRBJ2-5	TRBV7-3
TGCGCCAGCAGCTGGAGAGAGACTAGCGGGAGATTGGATGAGCAGTTCTTC	CASSWRETSGRLDEQFF	TRBD2	-	TRBJ2-1	TRBV5-1
TGCAGCGTTATGCGACGGGGTGAAAAACTGTTTTTT	CSVMRRGEKLFF	-	-	TRBJ1-4	TRBV29-1
TGTGCCAGCAGCTTAGCAGGGGAACAGGGTGAAGCTTTCTTT	CASSLAGEQGEAFF	-	-	TRBJ1-1	TRBV7-6
TGTGCCAGTAGTATTGGCAGGGGCAACTATGGCTACACCTTC	CASSIGRGNYGYTF	-	few	TRBJ1-2	TRBV19
TGTGCCAGCAGCCCCACGGCGGGACTAGCGGGAGGAGTCTACGAGCAGTACTTC	CASSPTAGLAGGVYEQYF	TRBD2	-	TRBJ2-7	TRBV7-9
TGTGCCAGCAGCCTTAGGGCCACTAGCGGGAGGGGAGAGACCCAGTACTTC	CASSLRATSGRGETQYF	TRBD2	-	TRBJ2-5	TRBV27
TGTGCCAGCAGTACTGACAGGGGGACTGGAAACACCATATATTTT	CASSTDRGTGNTIYF	TRBD1	-	TRBJ1-3	TRBV2
TGTGCCAGCAGCGCCGGACGGGGGGCTCTCTACGAGCAGTACTTC	CASSAGRGALYEQYF	-	-	TRBJ2-7	TRBV9
TGCGCCAGCAGCCAAGAGGGGGGGAAAAACACTGAAGCTTTCTTT	CASSQEGGKNTEAFF	-	-	TRBJ1-1	TRBV4-3
TGTGCCAGCAGTTTCTACGGACAGGGGGGCACTGAAGCTTTCTTT	CASSFYGQGGTEAFF	TRBD1	-	TRBJ1-1	TRBV7-9
TGTGCCAGCAGTTCCCCAGGGGAAGTCACTGAAGCTTTCTTT	CASSSPGEVTEAFF	-	-	TRBJ1-1	TRBV28
TGTGCCAGCAGTGATAACAGGATCACCGGGGAGCTGTTTTTT	CASSDNRITGELFF	-	-	TRBJ2-2	TRBV2
TGTGCCAGCAGTTTAACCCGGACACCGAGCTCCTACAATGAGCAGTTCTTC	CASSLTRTPSSYNEQFF	-	-	TRBJ2-1	TRBV27
TGCGCCAGCAGCCAAACAGTGAGGCTAGCGGGAGTTCAGAGGGTCACAGATACGCAGTATTTT	CASSQTVRLAGVQRVTDTQYF	TRBD2	-	TRBJ2-3	TRBV4-3
TGTGCTAGCAGCTTAGTCCAGGGAACAGATACGCAGTATTTT	CASSLVQGTDTQYF	-	-	TRBJ2-3	TRBV7-7
TGTGCCAGCAGTCCCATACAGGACACTGAAGCTTTCTTT	CASSPIQDTEAFF	-	-	TRBJ1-1	TRBV27
TGTGCCAGCAGTGATTTCTTGACAGGGGGAGAGACCCAGTACTTC	CASSDFLTGGETQYF	TRBD1	few	TRBJ2-5	TRBV6-1